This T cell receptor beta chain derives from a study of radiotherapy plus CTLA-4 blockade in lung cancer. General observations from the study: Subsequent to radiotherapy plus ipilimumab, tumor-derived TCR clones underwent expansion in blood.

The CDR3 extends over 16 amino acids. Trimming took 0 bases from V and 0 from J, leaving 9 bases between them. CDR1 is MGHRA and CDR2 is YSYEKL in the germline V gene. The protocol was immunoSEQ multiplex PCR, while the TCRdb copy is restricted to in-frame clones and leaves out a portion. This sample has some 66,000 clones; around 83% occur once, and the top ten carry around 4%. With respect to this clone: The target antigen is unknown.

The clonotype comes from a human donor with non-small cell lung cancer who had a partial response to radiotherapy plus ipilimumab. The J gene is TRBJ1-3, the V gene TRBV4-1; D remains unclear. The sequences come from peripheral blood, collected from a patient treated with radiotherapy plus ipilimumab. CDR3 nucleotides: TGCGCCAGCAGCCAAGATCGCACACGCTCTGGAAACACCATATATTTT. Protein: CASSQDRTRSGNTIYF.